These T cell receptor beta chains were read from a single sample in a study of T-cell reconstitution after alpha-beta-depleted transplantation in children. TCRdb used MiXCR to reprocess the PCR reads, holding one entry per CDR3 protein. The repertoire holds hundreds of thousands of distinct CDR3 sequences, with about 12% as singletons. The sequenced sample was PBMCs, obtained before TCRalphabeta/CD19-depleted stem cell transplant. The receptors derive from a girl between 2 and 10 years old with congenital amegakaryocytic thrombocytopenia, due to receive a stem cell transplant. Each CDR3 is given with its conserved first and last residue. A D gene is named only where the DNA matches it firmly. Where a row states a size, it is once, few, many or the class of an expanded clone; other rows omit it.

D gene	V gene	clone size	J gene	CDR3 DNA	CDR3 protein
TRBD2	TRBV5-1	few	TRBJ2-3	TGCGCCAGCAGCTTGGAGGATAGCGGGAGTCCGACAGATACGCAGTATTTT	CASSLEDSGSPTDTQYF
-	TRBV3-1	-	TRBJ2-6	TGTGCCAGCAGCCAAGTTTGGACCTCTGGGGCCAACGTCCTGACTTTC	CASSQVWTSGANVLTF
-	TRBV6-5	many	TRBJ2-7	TGTGCCAGCAGTTACTCAGGGAGTAGGTCCTACGAGCAGTACTTC	CASSYSGSRSYEQYF
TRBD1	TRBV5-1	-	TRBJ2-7	TGCGCCAGCAGCTTGCCGGACAGGGTGGGTCTTCTCGAGCAGTACTTC	CASSLPDRVGLLEQYF
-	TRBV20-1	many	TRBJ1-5	TGCAGTGCTAGTTGGAGCAATCAGCCCCAGCATTTT	CSASWSNQPQHF
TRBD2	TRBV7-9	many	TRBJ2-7	TGTGCCAGCAGCGCTACTCTAGCGGGAGTCCACGAGCAGTACTTC	CASSATLAGVHEQYF
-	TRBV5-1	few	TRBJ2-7	TGCGCCAGCAGTGGAACATACCCCTCCTACGAGCAGTACTTC	CASSGTYPSYEQYF
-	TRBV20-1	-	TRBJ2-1	TGCAGTGCTAGAGATTTCAGAGACGGCCGCCGATGGGGCAATGAGCAGTTCTTC	CSARDFRDGRRWGNEQFF
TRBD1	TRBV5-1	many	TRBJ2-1	TGCGCCAGCAGCTCGGACAGGCGGAATGAGCAGTTCTTC	CASSSDRRNEQFF
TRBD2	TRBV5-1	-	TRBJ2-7	TGCGCCAGCAGTGGGACTAGCGGGAGTATGACCTACGAGCAGTACTTC	CASSGTSGSMTYEQYF
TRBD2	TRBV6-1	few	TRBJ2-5	TGTGCCAGCAGGGCGACTAGCGGACAAGAGACCCAGTACTTC	CASRATSGQETQYF
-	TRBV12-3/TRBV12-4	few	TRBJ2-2	TGTGCCAGCAGTGGAAGAACGACGTGGGCCGGGGAGCTGTTTTTT	CASSGRTTWAGELFF
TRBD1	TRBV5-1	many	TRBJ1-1	TGCGCCAGCAGCTTGCCGGGACAGCTGAACACTGAAGCTTTCTTT	CASSLPGQLNTEAFF
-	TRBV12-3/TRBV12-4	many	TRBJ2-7	TGTGCCAGCACTTTCGCCGGGGAATTCTACGAGCAGTACTTC	CASTFAGEFYEQYF
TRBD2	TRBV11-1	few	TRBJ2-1	TGTGCCAGCAGCTTAGGTGTCACTAGCGGGAGTGTCACCTACAATGAGCAGTTCTTC	CASSLGVTSGSVTYNEQFF
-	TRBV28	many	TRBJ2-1	TGTGCCAGCGAGATAAGCTCCTACAATGAGCAGTTCTTC	CASEISSYNEQFF
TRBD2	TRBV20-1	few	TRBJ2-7	TGCAGTGCTAGGGGGAGCGGGAGACTAACTTCCTACGAGCAGTACTTC	CSARGSGRLTSYEQYF
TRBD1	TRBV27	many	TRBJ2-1	TGTGCCAGCTCCAGGGGGACGAAAAACAATGAGCAGTTCTTC	CASSRGTKNNEQFF
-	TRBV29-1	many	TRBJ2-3	TGCAGCGAAGGAAACAGGGAAGGAGGCACAGATACGCAGTATTTT	CSEGNREGGTDTQYF
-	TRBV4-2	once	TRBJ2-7	TGTGCCATGGGCCCGGGGCTCCTGTGCTACGAGCAGTACTTC	CAMGPGLLCYEQYF
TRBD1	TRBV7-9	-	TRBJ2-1	TGTGCCAGCAGCCCTGGACAGGGAGAGCAGTTCTTC	CASSPGQGEQFF
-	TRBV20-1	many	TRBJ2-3	TGCAGTGCTATCAAAAGGGCGGATACGCAGTATTTT	CSAIKRADTQYF
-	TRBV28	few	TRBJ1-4	TGTGCCAGCGATCGAGGGCCAACTAATGAAAAACTGTTTTTT	CASDRGPTNEKLFF
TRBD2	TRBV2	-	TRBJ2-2	TGTGCCATTCCACTAGCGGGGGGAACCGGGGAGCTGTTTTTT	CAIPLAGGTGELFF
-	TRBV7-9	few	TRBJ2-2	TGTGCCAGCAGCTCTCACCTTCTGGGAACCGGGGAGCTGTTTTTT	CASSSHLLGTGELFF
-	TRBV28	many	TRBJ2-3	TGTGCCAGCGTTACAGGGACCTTCACAGATACGCAGTATTTT	CASVTGTFTDTQYF
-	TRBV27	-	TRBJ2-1	TGTGCCAGCAGACTGCTTACCCACAATGAGCAGTTCTTC	CASRLLTHNEQFF